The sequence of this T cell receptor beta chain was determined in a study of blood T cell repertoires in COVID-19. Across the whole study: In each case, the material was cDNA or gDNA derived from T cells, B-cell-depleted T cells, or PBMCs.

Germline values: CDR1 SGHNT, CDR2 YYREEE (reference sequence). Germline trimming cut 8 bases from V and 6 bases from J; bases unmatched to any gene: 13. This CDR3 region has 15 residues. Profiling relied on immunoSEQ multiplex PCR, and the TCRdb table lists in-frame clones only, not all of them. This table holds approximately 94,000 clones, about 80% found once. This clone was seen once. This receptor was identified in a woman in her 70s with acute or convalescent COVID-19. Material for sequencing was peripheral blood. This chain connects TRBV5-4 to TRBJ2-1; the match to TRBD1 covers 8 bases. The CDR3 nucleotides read TGTGCCAGTGCTGAAGGACAGGGTTTAATCAATGAGCAGTTCTTC. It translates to CASAEGQGLINEQFF.